One sample yielded the 20 T cell receptor beta chains listed below, sequenced in a study of Ad26.COV2.S vaccination and SARS-CoV-2 variants. The protocol was immunoSEQ multiplex PCR, while the TCRdb copy is restricted to in-frame clones and leaves out a portion. Here the sample spans roughly 450,000 clones, 75% to 95% being singletons. Treatment here: 15 to 20 received Ad26.COV2.S at low or high dose, single or two shots; several received placebo; per-sample allocation not given. Samples were taken on day 63 after the first vaccine or placebo injection. The source material was peripheral blood, sampled in a trial of Ad26.COV2.S vaccine versus placebo. These receptors originate from a person between 18 and 65 years old who received the Ad26.COV2.S COVID-19 vaccine or a placebo.

The chain carries TRBV9 and TRBJ2-7, with D hard to call. CDR3 length: 15 residues. Germline CDR1 is SGDLS and CDR2 is YYNGEE. Trimming pared 0 bases from V and 2 bases from J, leaving 12 bases between. CDR3 sequence reads: CASSVGPLDTYEQYF. CDR3 sequence (DNA): TGTGCCAGCAGCGTAGGCCCTCTCGACACCTACGAGCAGTACTTC. The full variable domain, rest sourced from reference TRBV9 and TRBJ2-7, is DSGVTQTPKHLITATGQRVTLRCSPRSGDLSVYWYQQSLDQGLQFLIQYYNGEERAKGNILERFSAQQFPDLHSELNLSSLELGDSALYFCASSVGPLDTYEQYFGPGTRLTVT.

The chain combines TRBV5-1 with TRBJ2-7; 8 positions agree with TRBD2. CDR3 length: 15 amino acids. Germline V gene sequence: CDR1 SGHRS, CDR2 YFSETQ. Trimming at V came to 0 bases and at J to 2 bases, leaving 4 bases not matched to a gene. The CDR3 DNA is TGCGCCAGCAGCTTGGAACTAGCGGCCACCTACGAGCAGTACTTC. Translated: CASSLELAATYEQYF. The variable domain in full, completed from reference TRBV5-1 and TRBJ2-7, reads KAGVTQTPRYLIKTRGQQVTLSCSPISGHRSVSWYQQTPGQGLQFLFEYFSETQRNKGNFPGRFSGRQFSNSRSEMNVSTLELGDSALYLCASSLELAATYEQYFGPGTRLTVT.

This sequence joins TRBV7-6 and TRBJ2-2; D tentatively reads TRBD1 or TRBD2 (5 bases each). The CDR3 length is 15 residues. Trimming took 5 bases from V and 0 from J, leaving 10 bases between them. Germline V gives CDR1 SGHVS, CDR2 FNYEAQ. The chain's CDR3 is CASSPGRPNTGELFF. The CDR3 DNA is TGTGCCAGCAGCCCGGGACGGCCGAACACCGGGGAGCTGTTTTTT.

V usage is TRBV5-5 and J usage is TRBJ1-6, with D perhaps TRBD1 (5 bases). CDR1 is SGHKS, CDR2 YYEKEE, per germline (reference sequence). Trimming left V 3 bases short and J 5 bases short, with 12 bases between. The CDR3 consists of 15 residues. The DNA of the CDR3 is TGTGCCAGCAGCTACTACAACAGGAATAATTCACCCCTCCACTTT. The encoded protein is CASSYYNRNNSPLHF.

This clone appeared a few times. The chain links TRBV6-5 to TRBJ1-1; a possible D gene is TRBD1 (5 bases). The length of the CDR3 is 15 residues. CDR1 is MNHEY, CDR2 SVGAGI, per germline. Trimming left V 4 bases short and J 1 base short, with 13 bases between. Here the CDR3 reads CASSFSGGGNTEAFF. CDR3 bases: TGTGCCAGCAGTTTCTCTGGGGGAGGGAACACTGAAGCTTTCTTT.

This rearrangement joins TRBV28 to TRBJ2-7; possibly TRBD2 for D (6 bases). V was cut by 8 bases and J by 0 bases, with 14 bases left in between. This CDR3 region has 14 residues. CDR1 MDHEN and CDR2 SYDVKM come from the germline V gene. This CDR3 reads CASGPQGLSYEQYF. The CDR3 DNA sequence: TGTGCCAGCGGACCTCAGGGACTCTCCTACGAGCAGTACTTC.

The CDR3 nucleotides read TGTGCCTGGAGATTAAAAGCGGGGAATGGCTACACCTTC. This codes for CAWRLKAGNGYTF. The V gene is TRBV30, the J gene TRBJ1-2; D uncertain. The CDR3 is 13 residues long. Trimming cost V 3 bases and J 6 bases, with 14 bases left between them. CDR1 and CDR2 from the germline V gene are GTSNPN and SVGIG (reference sequence).

This clone was observed a single time. The chain links TRBV30 to TRBJ1-1; TRBD1 aligns across 7 bases. V trimming: 0 bases; J trimming: 5 bases; junction bases outside the gene matches: 3. The CDR3 sequence is 13 residues long. CDR1 is GTSNPN, CDR2 SVGIG, per germline (reference sequence). The CDR3 region is CAWSVQGETEAFF. Written as DNA, the CDR3 is TGTGCCTGGAGTGTCCAGGGGGAAACTGAAGCTTTCTTT.

This chain's CDR3 is CASSQSLHYSNQPQHF. As DNA, the CDR3 is TGTGCCAGCAGCCAAAGTTTACACTATAGCAATCAGCCCCAGCATTTT. The rearrangement joins TRBV3-1 (or the pseudogene TRBV3-2) to TRBJ1-5; D is unclear. The CDR3 runs to 16 residues. Germline CDR1 LGHDT, CDR2 YNNKEL (reference sequence). V was pared by 2 bases and J by 0 bases, with 11 bases between.

Worth noting for this clone: Different DNA sequences within this sample yield the same CDR3. The chain has TRBV30 and TRBJ1-6; D is uncertain. The CDR3 consists of 12 residues. From germline, CDR1 is GTSNPN and CDR2 SVGIG (reference sequence). The germline V and J ends were trimmed by 3 bases and 10 bases, with 10 bases remaining between them. The chain's CDR3 is CAWRGVGSPLHF. CDR3 bases: TGTGCCTGGAGGGGAGTTGGGTCACCCCTCCACTTT.

The chain links TRBV30 to TRBJ2-7; D not resolved. CDR3 length equals 12 residues. Germline assignment: CDR1 GTSNPN and CDR2 SVGIG (reference sequence). The ends were cut back, 0 bases at V and 4 bases at J, with 7 bases in the middle. CDR3 DNA: TGTGCCTGGAGTGTACTTAGTTACGAGCAGTACTTC. Its protein is CAWSVLSYEQYF.

The CDR3 loop is CASSSSGGPSSGNTIYF. In nucleotides, the CDR3 is TGTGCCAGCAGCTCTTCCGGCGGACCGTCCTCTGGAAACACCATATATTTT. The chain has TRBV7-2 and TRBJ1-3, with D uncertain. V dropped 4 bases and J dropped 0 bases, with 16 bases sitting between them. The CDR3 totals 17 residues. Germline CDR1 reads SGHTA; CDR2 reads FQGNSA.

The J gene is TRBJ2-1, the V gene TRBV7-9; D is unclear. The length of the CDR3 is 15 residues. Germline V gene sequence: CDR1 SEHNR, CDR2 FQNEAQ (reference sequence). Trimming took 5 bases from V and 0 from J, leaving 11 bases between them. CDR3 nucleotides: TGTGCCAGCAGCCTAACGCCAGGCTCCTACAATGAGCAGTTCTTC. Residues: CASSLTPGSYNEQFF.

V and J are TRBV24-1 and TRBJ2-3, with D hard to call. CDR3 length: 13 residues. The germline CDR1 and CDR2 sequences are KGHDR and SFDVKD. Trimming removed 3 bases from V and 3 bases from J, with 6 bases in between. CDR3 DNA: TGTGCCACCAGTGATGGGATGACAGATACGCAGTATTTT. The encoded protein is CATSDGMTDTQYF.

V usage is TRBV27 and J usage is TRBJ2-2; D unclear. The CDR3 covers 13 residues. V was pared by 8 bases and J by 3 bases, with 10 bases between. CDR1 MNHEY and CDR2 SMNVEV come from the germline V gene (reference sequence). CDR3 sequence reads: CASGNFYTGELFF. CDR3 DNA sequence: TGTGCCAGCGGAAACTTCTACACCGGGGAGCTGTTTTTT.

This clone was recorded only once. The chain employs TRBV12-3 or TRBV12-4 and TRBJ2-1; D remains ambiguous. CDR3 length equals 13 residues. V was pared by 8 bases and J by 3 bases, with 11 bases between. CDR3: CASYGGIYNEQFF. Written as DNA, the CDR3 is TGTGCCAGCTATGGCGGAATCTACAATGAGCAGTTCTTC.

This chain links TRBV30 with TRBJ2-7; TRBD1 matches 7 bases. The germline gives CDR1 GTSNPN, CDR2 SVGIG (reference sequence). J gave up 0 bases and V 5 bases, and 16 bases lay outside the gene matches. This CDR3 has 17 amino acids. Here the CDR3 reads CAWVPGTAPGFSYEQYF. CDR3 coding DNA: TGTGCCTGGGTACCCGGGACAGCCCCGGGATTCTCCTACGAGCAGTACTTC.

J is TRBJ2-3 and V is TRBV19; the D is unclear. CDR3 length equals 13 residues. From germline, CDR1 is LNHDA and CDR2 SQIVND (reference sequence). Trimming shortened V by 7 bases and J by 0 bases, and 8 bases separated the two germline ends. CDR3 nucleotide sequence: TGTGCCAGTACTATGGGGAGCACAGATACGCAGTATTTT. This translates into CASTMGSTDTQYF.

The J gene is TRBJ1-2, the V gene TRBV6-1, with D uncertain. The CDR3 consists of 14 residues. The germline V gene has CDR1 MNHNS and CDR2 SASEGT. V gave up 2 bases and J gave up 12 bases, with 19 bases separating them. The CDR3 sequence is CASSELLLSRFHTF. The CDR3 DNA sequence: TGTGCCAGCAGTGAACTTCTCCTGTCGCGGTTTCACACCTTC.

The chain joins TRBV27 to TRBJ1-5, with 7 bases that match TRBD1. V trimming: 4 bases; J trimming: 7 bases; junction bases outside the gene matches: 4. In germline, CDR1 is MNHEY, CDR2 SMNVEV (reference sequence). The CDR3 has 13 amino acids. CDR3 sequence (DNA): TGTGCCAGCAGTTCAGGGGGGAGGCAGCCCCAGCATTTT. Residues: CASSSGGRQPQHF.